What follows are 27 T cell receptor beta chains derived from one specimen sequenced in a study of T cells in narcolepsy. Clones were sequenced by immunoSEQ multiplex PCR, and TCRdb holds only the in-frame ones, with some missing. The data hold about 40,000 clones, with around 88% observed a single time. Sequenced sample: CD45RA- memory CD4+ T cells from PBMCs. The receptors stem from a human donor with narcolepsy.

V usage is TRBV11-2 and J usage is TRBJ2-7; TRBD1 matches 11 bases. The CDR3 extends over 14 amino acids. Trimming took 3 bases from V and 5 from J; bases not matched to a gene: 3. From germline, CDR1 is SGHAT and CDR2 FQNNGV. DNA for the CDR3: TGTGCCAGCAGCTTGGGACAGGGGGTCGACGAGCAGTACTTC. Translated, it gives CASSLGQGVDEQYF.

The rearrangement links TRBV7-2 to TRBJ1-1; TRBD1 is a possible D gene (5 bases). Germline V CDR1 and CDR2: SGHTA, FQGNSA. V lost 5 bases and J 4 bases, leaving 8 bases between the germline ends. This CDR3 region has 12 residues. CDR3 nucleotides: TGTGCCAGCAGCGAGCAGGGCACTGAAGCTTTCTTT. As protein: CASSEQGTEAFF.

This clone has more than one count but fewer than ten. V gene TRBV2 combines with J gene TRBJ1-4; D unclear. Germline CDR1 is SNHLY and CDR2 is FYNNEI. The CDR3 has 11 amino acids. V lost 1 base and J 10 bases, leaving 4 bases between the germline ends. The CDR3 here is CASSEVGKLFF. The CDR3 region has the DNA TGTGCCAGCAGTGAAGTAGGAAAACTGTTTTTT.

V usage is TRBV20-1 and J usage is TRBJ2-5; D not resolved. V shed 1 base and J shed 4 bases, with 1 base lying between them. Germline V lookup: CDR1 DFQATT, CDR2 SNEGSKA (reference sequence). This CDR3 contains 10 residues. The CDR3 here is CSARAETQYF. The CDR3 DNA reads TGCAGTGCTAGAGCAGAGACCCAGTACTTC.

The chain has TRBV11-2 and TRBJ1-1; D gene ambiguous. The CDR3 is 13 amino acids. CDR1 is SGHAT and CDR2 is FQNNGV in the germline V gene. V was trimmed by 6 bases and J by 0 bases, leaving 8 bases between them. The CDR3 DNA reads TGTGCCAGCAGGTTTGGACTGAACACTGAAGCTTTCTTT. Translating it yields CASRFGLNTEAFF.

The chain joins TRBV11-3 to TRBJ2-5; either TRBD1 or TRBD2 may supply D (5 bases each). The J call may not be correct, given that the DNA end is closer to TRBJ2-7. The CDR3 has 13 amino acids. In germline, CDR1 is SGHNT, CDR2 YENEEA. CDR3 sequence: CASSLGGDYEQYF. For the CDR3, the DNA is TGTGCCAGCAGCTTAGGAGGGGACTACGAGCAGTACTTC.

V is TRBV6-5 and J is TRBJ1-1; TRBD1 agrees at 7 bases. The V and J ends lost 6 bases and 8 bases, in that order; junction bases with no gene match: 9. Germline V lookup: CDR1 MNHEY, CDR2 SVGAGI. The CDR3 totals 13 residues. CDR3: CASRKGGLPEAFF. The CDR3 region has the DNA TGTGCCAGCAGAAAAGGGGGCTTACCCGAAGCTTTCTTT.

The V call is TRBV6-1, the J call TRBJ2-2; D unclear. V lost 6 bases and J lost 2, with 7 bases in between. Germline V gene data show CDR1 as MNHNS and CDR2 as SASEGT. There are 13 residues in the CDR3. CDR3 bases: TGTGCCAGCAGAACAGCAAACACCGGGGAGCTGTTTTTT. Translating gives CASRTANTGELFF.

The rearrangement links TRBV14 to TRBJ1-1; no firm D call. The CDR3 totals 15 residues. Trimming took 4 bases from V and 3 from J, leaving 15 bases between them. Germline V gives CDR1 SGHDN, CDR2 FVKESK. The CDR3 DNA sequence: TGTGCCAGCAGCCCCAGGAGCGGTTTCGACACTGAAGCTTTCTTT. As protein: CASSPRSGFDTEAFF.

The rearrangement links TRBV25-1 to TRBJ2-3; perhaps TRBD2 as D (6 bases). The V gene lost 2 bases and the J gene lost 2 bases, with 11 bases spanning the gap. Germline V CDR1 and CDR2: MGHDK, SYGVNS. There are 15 residues in the CDR3. CDR3 in amino acids: CASSEASAFTDTQYF. Here the CDR3 DNA reads TGTGCCAGCAGTGAAGCTAGCGCTTTCACAGATACGCAGTATTTT. The entire variable domain, with the rest obtained from reference TRBV25-1 and TRBJ2-3, is as follows: EADIYQTPRYLVIGTGKKITLECSQTMGHDKMYWYQQDPGMELHLIHYSYGVNSTEKGDLSSESTVSRIRTEHFPLTLESARPSHTSQYLCASSEASAFTDTQYFGPGTRLTVL.

The rearrangement joins TRBV7-9 to TRBJ2-7; 7 positions match TRBD1. V shed 5 bases and J 2 bases; nucleotides not matched to a gene: 9. This CDR3 has 15 residues. Germline loops: CDR1 SEHNR, CDR2 FQNEAQ (reference sequence). The CDR3 nucleotides are TGTGCCAGCAGCGCCGGACGGGACAGTACCTACGAGCAGTACTTC. It codes for CASSAGRDSTYEQYF.

There are a few counts of this clone. This chain connects TRBV19 to TRBJ1-3; 7 nucleotides line up with TRBD1. The V segment lost 6 bases and the J segment 4 bases; nucleotides outside the gene matches: 12. CDR1 is LNHDA, CDR2 SQIVND, per germline (reference sequence). The CDR3 covers 16 residues. In nucleotides, the CDR3 is TGTGCCAGTAGAAGCCGACAGGGTGACTTAGGAAACACCATATATTTT. It encodes CASRSRQGDLGNTIYF.

This clone is a singleton in its sample. V is TRBV27 and J is TRBJ2-3; D is perhaps TRBD1 (6 bases). This CDR3 has 12 residues. The V end was cut by 5 bases, the J end by 11 bases, with 14 bases between. Germline V gives CDR1 MNHEY, CDR2 SMNVEV (reference sequence). As DNA, the CDR3 is TGTGCCAGCAGTCCACTCACAGGGAGGCAGTATTTT. Translation: CASSPLTGRQYF.

The V call is TRBV28, the J call TRBJ2-7; 8 nucleotides match TRBD2. The CDR3 sequence is 14 residues long. V shed 5 bases, J shed 3 bases, and the junction held 6 bases outside the gene matches. Germline CDR1 reads MDHEN; CDR2 reads SYDVKM. The CDR3 bases are TGTGCCAGCAGTCGAGCGGGGGACTACTACGAGCAGTACTTC. Translated: CASSRAGDYYEQYF.

V usage is TRBV7-2 and J usage is TRBJ2-7, with 8 bases lining up with TRBD1. Per the germline V gene, CDR1 is SGHTA and CDR2 is FQGNSA. CDR3 size: 14 residues. V lost 3 bases, J lost 5 bases, and 6 bases stayed unmatched. CDR3: CASSLGQGAHEQYF. CDR3 sequence (DNA): TGTGCCAGCAGCTTGGGTCAGGGGGCGCACGAGCAGTACTTC.

The chain couples TRBV6-5 to TRBJ2-5; D is ambiguous. V was pared by 0 bases and J by 4 bases, with 6 bases between. Germline V CDR1 and CDR2: MNHEY, SVGAGI. The CDR3 runs 13 residues. The DNA of the CDR3 is TGTGCCAGCAGTTACTCGATTCGAGAGACCCAGTACTTC. It yields the protein CASSYSIRETQYF.

The chain recombines TRBV7-9 with TRBJ2-3; D is perhaps TRBD2 (6 bases). The V end was cut by 3 bases, the J end by 2 bases, with 9 bases between. The CDR3 loop spans 14 amino acids. Germline loops: CDR1 SEHNR, CDR2 FQNEAQ (reference sequence). CDR3 nucleotide sequence: TGTGCCAGCAGCTTCCGGGGGAACACAGATACGCAGTATTTT. Residues: CASSFRGNTDTQYF. Complete variable domain (other parts from reference TRBV7-9 and TRBJ2-3): DTGVSQNPRHKITKRGQNVTFRCDPISEHNRLYWYRQTLGQGPEFLTYFQNEAQLEKSRLLSDRFSAERPKGSFSTLEIQRTEQGDSAMYLCASSFRGNTDTQYFGPGTRLTVL.

The chain combines TRBV28 with TRBJ1-2; 7 bases agree with TRBD1. The CDR3 is 15 amino acids. Germline V gene lookup returns CDR1 MDHEN and CDR2 SYDVKM. With V trimmed by 6 bases and J by 4 bases, 11 bases remained unmatched. CDR3 residues: CASSYPGTALYGYTF. CDR3 nucleotides: TGTGCCAGCAGCTATCCCGGGACAGCTCTCTATGGCTACACCTTC.

The rearrangement links TRBV28 to TRBJ2-5; 7 bases map to TRBD1. This CDR3 contains 14 residues. The V and J ends lost 2 bases and 5 bases, in that order; junction bases with no gene match: 5. Germline V gives CDR1 MDHEN, CDR2 SYDVKM. The CDR3 here is CASSLAGTDETQYF. CDR3 in DNA: TGTGCCAGCAGTTTAGCCGGGACAGACGAGACCCAGTACTTC.

V usage is TRBV7-9 and J usage is TRBJ2-5; D is perhaps TRBD1 (6 bases). Matching the DNA end better, TRBJ2-7 makes the J call doubtful. Germline lookup yields CDR1 SEHNR and CDR2 FQNEAQ (reference sequence). This CDR3 is 14 amino acids long. The CDR3 DNA follows: TGTGCCAGCAGCTTAGGCCGGGTAGGGGGCGAGCAGTACTTC. Translated: CASSLGRVGGEQYF.

The V call is TRBV4-2, the J call TRBJ1-2, with D unclear. Germline V gives CDR1 LGHNA, CDR2 YNFKEQ. The germline V and J ends were trimmed by 0 bases and 7 bases, with 3 bases remaining between them. This CDR3 comprises 11 residues. CDR3 sequence (DNA): TGTGCCAGCAGCCAAGAGGTTGGCTACACCTTC. It encodes CASSQEVGYTF.

V is TRBV5-6 and J is TRBJ1-2, with D unclear. The CDR3 spans 13 residues. The germline V and J ends were trimmed by 0 bases and 2 bases, with 5 bases remaining between them. Germline values: CDR1 SGHDT, CDR2 YYEEEE. The chain's CDR3 is CASSLGRNYGYTF. CDR3 sequence (DNA): TGTGCCAGCAGCTTGGGAAGAAACTATGGCTACACCTTC.

The chain recombines TRBV30 with TRBJ2-7, with 8 bases matching TRBD1. The CDR3 extends over 12 amino acids. Germline trimming cut 5 bases from V and 1 base from J; bases unmatched to any gene: 1. Germline CDR1 GTSNPN, CDR2 SVGIG (reference sequence). CDR3 in DNA: TGTGCCTGGGGGACAGGTTCCTACGAGCAGTACTTC. This gives the protein CAWGTGSYEQYF.

The CDR3 region is CASSQTSGADTQYF. The DNA for the CDR3 is TGCGCCAGCAGCCAAACGAGTGGAGCAGATACGCAGTATTTT. V usage is TRBV5-1 and J usage is TRBJ2-3; no reliable D call. CDR3 length: 14 amino acids. Germline-derived CDR1 and CDR2 are SGHRS and YFSETQ. V was cut by 4 bases and J by 4 bases, with 13 bases left in between.

The J gene is TRBJ2-4, the V gene TRBV18; maybe TRBD2 (5 bases). This CDR3 has 15 amino acids. CDR1 is KGHSH and CDR2 is LQKENI in the germline V gene. V was shortened by 0 bases and J by 1 base, with 7 bases between the two germline ends. The CDR3 is CASSPPEVAKNIQYF. CDR3 coding DNA: TGTGCCAGCTCACCACCGGAGGTCGCCAAAAACATTCAGTACTTC.

The V call is TRBV29-1, the J call TRBJ2-6, with D unclear. CDR1 and CDR2 (germline): SQVTM, ANQGSEA. V was shortened by 3 bases and J by 0 bases, with 3 bases between the two germline ends. CDR3 length: 13 amino acids. CDR3: CSVDSSGANVLTF. The DNA for the CDR3 is TGCAGCGTTGATTCCTCTGGGGCCAACGTCCTGACTTTC.

V and J are TRBV11-3 and TRBJ2-7; 7 nucleotides line up with TRBD1. The CDR3 is 14 amino acids. Germline V gene data show CDR1 as SGHNT and CDR2 as YENEEA. Unmatched junction bases numbered 9, after V lost 5 bases and J lost 5 bases. The CDR3 DNA sequence: TGTGCCAGCAGCCCCCGGACAGGAGGTCACGAGCAGTACTTC. It codes for CASSPRTGGHEQYF.